Each of the 29 T cell receptor delta chains below was sequenced from the same sample in a study of Vδ1+ human thymocytes. General study results and limits: Thymic TRG and TRD repertoires appeared highly polyclonal.

These TCRs' antigens remain unknown. RNA was extracted from the cells and then reverse transcribed. The CDR3 regions were amplified by multiplex PCR from V-gene primers to a constant-region primer. TCRdb re-called the multiplex PCR reads via CATT. Of about 75,000 delta-chain clones listed, around 32% are singletons. The sample taken for sequencing was Vdelta1+ gamma-delta thymocytes from the thymus. The sample's subset: FACS-sorted CD3+ TCRalphabeta- TCRVdelta1+ TCRVdelta2- thymocytes. The receptors stem from a boy under three years old who had congenital heart surgery.

The chain employs TRDV1 and TRDJ1, with D maybe TRDD2 (6 bases). This CDR3 has 17 residues. CDR1 TSWWSYY and CDR2 QGS come from the germline V gene. V lost 3 bases and J lost 7, with 24 bases in between. The CDR3 spells CALGDRFLNWATPKLIF. Written as DNA, the CDR3 is TGTGCTCTTGGGGACCGATTCCTAAATTGGGCAACTCCTAAACTCATCTTT.

The table lists this clone with a few counts. The chain uses TRDV1 and TRDJ1; the match to TRDD3 covers 13 bases. The V segment lost 4 bases and the J segment 2 bases; nucleotides outside the gene matches: 34. Germline loops: CDR1 TSWWSYY, CDR2 QGS. The CDR3 contains 26 residues. The CDR3 reads CALGVDTSPLQLYWGIRERMTDKLIF. In nucleotides, the CDR3 is TGTGCTCTTGGGGTCGATACCAGCCCCCTCCAACTATACTGGGGGATACGCGAGAGGATGACCGATAAACTCATCTTT.

V usage is TRDV1 and J usage is TRDJ1, with 11 bases aligning to TRDD3. The germline V gene has CDR1 TSWWSYY and CDR2 QGS. V lost 3 bases, J lost 3 bases, and 24 bases stayed unmatched. This CDR3 is 22 amino acids long. The chain's CDR3 is CALGDLPSYDYVDWGISDKLIF. CDR3 bases: TGTGCTCTTGGGGACCTCCCTTCCTACGATTACGTAGACTGGGGGATATCCGATAAACTCATCTTT.

This clone has just a few counts. The chain joins TRDV1 to TRDJ1, with 8 bases aligning to TRDD3. CDR3 length equals 19 residues. J was trimmed by 0 bases and V by 2 bases; bases with no gene match: 14. The germline CDR1 and CDR2 sequences are TSWWSYY and QGS. The CDR3 loop reads CALGEIRSNWGLNTDKLIF. The DNA of the CDR3 is TGTGCTCTTGGGGAAATTCGTTCAAACTGGGGGCTGAACACCGATAAACTCATCTTT.

The V gene is TRDV1, the J gene TRDJ1; 9 nucleotides line up with TRDD3. The J segment lost 0 bases and the V segment lost 2 bases, leaving 19 bases of the junction unmatched. There are 21 residues in the CDR3. In germline, CDR1 is TSWWSYY, CDR2 QGS. As DNA, the CDR3 is TGTGCTCTTGGGGAAGGCCCTCCTAAGAGATGGGGGATAAGGAACACCGATAAACTCATCTTT. The encoded protein is CALGEGPPKRWGIRNTDKLIF.

About this clone: At one of its ends the junction is not consistent with the germline gene, which may arise from a read error. This rearrangement joins TRDV2 to TRDJ1; 7 bases are a match to TRDD3. The CDR3 has 16 amino acids. Germline CDR1 is GEAIGNYY and CDR2 is EKD. CDR3 nucleotides: TGTGCCTGTGTTGGGGGACTTCCAGGGGGCACCGATAAACCCATCTTT. Translating gives CACVGGLPGGTDKPIF.

V gene TRDV2 combines with J gene TRDJ1, with TRDD3 matching over 11 bases. CDR1 and CDR2 (germline): GEAIGNYY, EKD. Trimming took 0 bases from V and 4 from J; bases not matched to a gene: 9. The CDR3 is made up of 17 amino acids. CDR3: CACDTDDGGYAVDKLIF. As DNA, the CDR3 is TGTGCCTGTGACACCGATGATGGGGGATACGCGGTCGATAAACTCATCTTT.

The genes are TRDV1 and TRDJ1; no definite D call. V was pared by 4 bases and J by 2 bases, with 23 bases between. This CDR3 has 18 residues. Germline V gene sequence: CDR1 TSWWSYY, CDR2 QGS. This chain's CDR3 is CALGAAPHRRLRTDKLIF. CDR3 coding DNA: TGTGCTCTTGGGGCAGCCCCCCACCGTAGACTGAGAACCGATAAACTCATCTTT.

V is TRDV1 and J is TRDJ1; D is ambiguous. Per germline, CDR1 TSWWSYY and CDR2 QGS. V lost 6 bases to trimming and J lost 0 bases, with 14 bases between them. The CDR3 spans 15 residues. This CDR3 is CALGPLIAHTDKLIF. The CDR3, as DNA: TGTGCTCTTGGCCCCCTTATCGCTCACACCGATAAACTCATCTTT.

The chain couples TRDV2 to TRDJ1; tentatively, D is TRDD3 (6 bases). Germline CDR1 GEAIGNYY, CDR2 EKD. The CDR3 loop spans 19 amino acids. The V end was cut by 5 bases, the J end by 0 bases, with 27 bases between. CDR3 coding DNA: TGTGCCTGTGTCCTTTTCCTGGGGCACCTTGAGTTGAACACCGATAAACTCATCTTT. Protein product: CACVLFLGHLELNTDKLIF.

This chain uses TRDV2 with TRDJ1, with D maybe TRDD3 (6 bases). V was cut by 4 bases and J by 0 bases, with 11 bases left in between. Germline V gene data show CDR1 as GEAIGNYY and CDR2 as EKD. This CDR3 is 14 amino acids long. CDR3 loop: CACDPGVHTDKLIF. CDR3 sequence (DNA): TGTGCCTGTGATCCTGGGGTCCACACCGATAAACTCATCTTT.

This chain uses TRDV1 with TRDJ1; TRDD3 aligns across 7 bases. V dropped 4 bases and J dropped 0; count of bases not matched to a gene: 17. Germline V CDR1 and CDR2: TSWWSYY, QGS. The CDR3 has 19 residues. CDR3 sequence reads: CALGAPPGFTGDYTDKLIF. For the CDR3, the DNA is TGTGCTCTTGGGGCGCCTCCAGGATTCACTGGGGATTACACCGATAAACTCATCTTT.

This clone turned up a few times. The chain uses TRDV1 and TRDJ1; 12 bases map to TRDD3. CDR3 length: 20 residues. V trimming: 2 bases; J trimming: 0 bases; junction bases outside the gene matches: 13. Germline CDR1 reads TSWWSYY; CDR2 reads QGS. In DNA form, the CDR3 reads TGTGCTCTTGGGGAATCGGGTACTCTGGGGGATACGGCCCACACCGATAAACTCATCTTT. This translates into CALGESGTLGDTAHTDKLIF.

The chain employs TRDV1 and TRDJ1, with 8 bases aligning to TRDD3. J lost 3 bases, V lost 5 bases, and 14 bases had no gene match. From germline, CDR1 is TSWWSYY and CDR2 QGS. CDR3 size: 17 residues. The chain's CDR3 is CALGKAERGIIADKLIF. The CDR3 nucleotides are TGTGCTCTTGGGAAGGCTGAGCGGGGGATAATCGCCGATAAACTCATCTTT.

The chain joins TRDV1 to TRDJ1, with 7 bases that match TRDD3. CDR1 is TSWWSYY, CDR2 QGS, per germline. The CDR3 extends over 15 amino acids. J was trimmed by 3 bases and V by 3 bases; bases with no gene match: 7. This chain's CDR3 is CALGDTLGASDKLIF. The CDR3 DNA is TGTGCTCTTGGGGATACTCTGGGGGCCTCCGATAAACTCATCTTT.

About this clone: This clone may be a read error of a much larger clone one base away. Other DNA sequences in this sample translate to the same CDR3. The chain recombines TRDV2 with TRDJ1; D ambiguous. The CDR3 totals 15 residues. Germline V CDR1 and CDR2: GEAIGNYY, EKD. V lost 4 bases and J 0 bases, leaving 14 bases between the germline ends. CDR3 region: CACEPEVHYTDKLIF. DNA for the CDR3: TGTGCCTGTGAGCCCGAGGTGCATTACACCGATAAACTCATCTTT.

The rearrangement uses TRDV1 and TRDJ1, with 7 positions matching TRDD2. The CDR3 has 22 amino acids. Germline V gives CDR1 TSWWSYY, CDR2 QGS. Germline trimming cut 3 bases from V and 0 bases from J; bases unmatched to any gene: 25. CDR3 bases: TGTGCTCTTGGGGACCTAGTTCCTACGTATTCAGGGGGCTCGCCTTACACCGATAAACTCATCTTT. This gives the protein CALGDLVPTYSGGSPYTDKLIF.

This clone has a handful of counts. J is TRDJ1 and V is TRDV1, with 7 bases identical to TRDD3. V trimming: 1 base; J trimming: 6 bases; junction bases outside the gene matches: 23. The CDR3 is made up of 20 amino acids. Germline CDR1 is TSWWSYY and CDR2 is QGS. CDR3 DNA sequence: TGTGCTCTTGGGGAACCGGTCGGTACAATCGTCTGGGGGGGTCAAAATAAACTCATCTTT. It encodes CALGEPVGTIVWGGQNKLIF.

This sequence joins TRDV1 and TRDJ1, with 8 bases aligning to TRDD3. CDR1 and CDR2 from the germline V gene are TSWWSYY and QGS. This CDR3 contains 18 residues. V lost 5 bases, J lost 0 bases, and 14 bases stayed unmatched. This CDR3 is CALGIPIFVLGDTDKLIF. The CDR3 DNA sequence: TGTGCTCTTGGGATACCTATATTCGTACTGGGGGACACCGATAAACTCATCTTT.

This clone was detected a few times. The chain uses TRDV1 and TRDJ1, with 11 bases that match TRDD3. The germline CDR1 and CDR2 sequences are TSWWSYY and QGS. The CDR3 extends over 20 amino acids. V gave up 3 bases and J gave up 6 bases; unmatched junction bases: 21. The CDR3 protein is CALGEPFSNLWGIPPNKLIF. The CDR3 DNA reads TGTGCTCTTGGGGAGCCATTTTCTAACCTCTGGGGGATACCCCCGAATAAACTCATCTTT.

This clone has a handful of counts. This same CDR3 is encoded by further DNA sequences in the sample. J is TRDJ1 and V is TRDV1, with D maybe TRDD2 (5 bases). Germline CDR1 is TSWWSYY and CDR2 is QGS. This CDR3 contains 15 residues. Trimming left V 3 bases short and J 3 bases short, with 14 bases between. The chain's CDR3 is CALGDPLTYPDKLIF. The CDR3 coding sequence is TGTGCTCTTGGGGACCCGCTAACCTACCCCGATAAACTCATCTTT.

This chain joins TRDV1 and TRDJ1; tentatively, D is TRDD2 or TRDD3 (6 bases each). The CDR3 loop spans 22 amino acids. The germline V and J ends were trimmed by 4 bases and 2 bases, with 35 bases remaining between them. CDR1 TSWWSYY and CDR2 QGS come from the germline V gene. For the CDR3, the DNA is TGTGCTCTTGGGGTCAGAACCGAGGCCTTCCGCTTGCGGGATAGGGGAACCGATAAACTCATCTTT. Translating gives CALGVRTEAFRLRDRGTDKLIF.

On this clone itself: This CDR3 is also generated by other DNA sequences in the sample. J is TRDJ1 and V is TRDV1; 8 bases fit TRDD3. The CDR3 is 21 residues long. Germline V gene sequence: CDR1 TSWWSYY, CDR2 QGS. The V gene end was trimmed by 3 bases and the J gene end by 0 bases; junction bases not matched to a gene: 21. The CDR3 DNA is TGTGCTCTTGGGGAGAGAATCGTGTGGTCTGGGGGAACGAAGTACACCGATAAACTCATCTTT. Amino acids: CALGERIVWSGGTKYTDKLIF.

Worth noting for this clone: Possible read error: a much larger clone is one base away. The chain is built from TRDV2 and TRDJ1; D is undetermined. The CDR3 has 13 residues. The germline V gene has CDR1 GEAIGNYY and CDR2 EKD. As DNA, the CDR3 is TGTGCCTGTGATTTAAGGTACACCGATAAACTCACCTTT. Translating gives CACDLRYTDKLTF.

Details on this clone: Mismatch with germline at one junction end may stem from a read error. The genes are TRDV1 and TRDJ1, with TRDD3 as a possible D gene (5 bases). The CDR3 sequence is 17 residues long. Per the germline V gene, CDR1 is TSWWSYY and CDR2 is QGS. Here the CDR3 reads CALGEPRCDSRADKLIF. DNA for the CDR3: TGCGCTCTTGGGGAACCCCGATGTGATTCCCGGGCCGATAAACTCATCTTT.

In the case of this clone: Sequence at one end of the junction differs from germline and may be a read error. This specimen includes other DNA sequences encoding the same CDR3. The chain recombines TRDV1 with TRDJ1; TRDD3 is a possible D gene (7 bases). The CDR3 length is 23 residues. CDR1 is TSWWSYY, CDR2 QGS, per germline. CDR3: CALGEGAGLPYILGSAGTDKLIF. The CDR3 DNA reads as TGTGCTCTTGGGGAAGGAGCCGGCCTTCCGTATATACTGGGGTCGGCCGGCACCGATAAGCTCATCTTT.

In its sample, this clone was seen a few times. This rearrangement joins TRDV1 to TRDJ1; 9 bases align to TRDD2. J was trimmed by 3 bases and V by 8 bases; bases with no gene match: 22. Germline-derived CDR1 and CDR2 are TSWWSYY and QGS. This CDR3 has 19 residues. CDR3: CALRGGLPTPYFASDKLIF. The CDR3 nucleotides are TGTGCTCTTAGAGGGGGCCTTCCTACGCCATACTTTGCCTCCGATAAACTCATCTTT.

The chain has TRDV1 and TRDJ1; weak D call: TRDD2 (6 bases). Germline CDR1 TSWWSYY, CDR2 QGS. The CDR3 is 26 amino acids. V lost 3 bases to trimming and J lost 0 bases, with 44 bases between them. DNA of the CDR3: TGTGCTCTTGGGGAGGTACCGGGCCTTCCCTCCCTAGAGGGGACCTCGGCCTCCGGGTACACCGATAAACTCATCTTT. This translates into CALGEVPGLPSLEGTSASGYTDKLIF.

The rearrangement joins TRDV1 to TRDJ1, with 9 bases lining up with TRDD2. The CDR3 has 20 residues. V trimming: 4 bases; J trimming: 3 bases; junction bases outside the gene matches: 21. Germline-derived CDR1 and CDR2 are TSWWSYY and QGS. Here the CDR3 reads CALGVTEGLPTAGPPDKLIF. Written as DNA, the CDR3 is TGTGCTCTTGGGGTCACGGAAGGCCTTCCTACGGCCGGGCCTCCCGATAAACTCATCTTT.